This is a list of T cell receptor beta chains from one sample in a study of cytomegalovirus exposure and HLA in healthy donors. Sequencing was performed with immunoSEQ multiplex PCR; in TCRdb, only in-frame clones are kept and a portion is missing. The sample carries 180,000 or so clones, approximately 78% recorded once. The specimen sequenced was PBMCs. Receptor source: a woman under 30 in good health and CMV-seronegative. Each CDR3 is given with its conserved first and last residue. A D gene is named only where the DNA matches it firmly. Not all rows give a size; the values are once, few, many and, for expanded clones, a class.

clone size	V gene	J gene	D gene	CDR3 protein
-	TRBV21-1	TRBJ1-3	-	CASTGGQVTGNTIYF
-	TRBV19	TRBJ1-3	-	CASSTLFRGQSSGNTIYF
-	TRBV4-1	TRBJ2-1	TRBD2	CASSEGEAGPALEQFF
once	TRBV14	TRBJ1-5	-	CASSQEWEGEPSGPQHF
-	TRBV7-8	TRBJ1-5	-	CASSLEIQDSNQPQHF
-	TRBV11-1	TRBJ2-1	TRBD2	CASSPIAGGPNEQFF
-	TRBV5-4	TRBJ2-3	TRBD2	CASSPTSGRASTDTQYF
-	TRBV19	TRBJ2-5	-	CASSQTIAAARETQYF
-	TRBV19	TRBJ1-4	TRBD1	CASIRGGTGETTTNEKLFF
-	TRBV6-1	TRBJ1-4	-	CASTRGRGREKLFF
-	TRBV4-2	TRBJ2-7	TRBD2	CASSSGLAGGRDEQYF
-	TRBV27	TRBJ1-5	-	CASSRQDNQPQHF
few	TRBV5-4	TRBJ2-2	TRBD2	CASSSGTSDTGELFF
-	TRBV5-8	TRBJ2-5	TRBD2	CASSLAGGQTQYF
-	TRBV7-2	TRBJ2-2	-	CASSFREVTGELFF
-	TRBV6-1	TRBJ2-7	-	CASSGPWDMSYEQYF
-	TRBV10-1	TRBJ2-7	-	CASHPSGGPYEQYF
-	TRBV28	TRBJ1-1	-	CASTPSPNTEAFF
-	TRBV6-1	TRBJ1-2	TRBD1	CASSEIEGAAYYGYTF
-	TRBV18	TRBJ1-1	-	CASSSTANTEAFF
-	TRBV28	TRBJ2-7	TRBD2	CASSLFTAGGAYEQYF
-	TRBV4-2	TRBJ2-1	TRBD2	CASSQEGAGGPYEQFF
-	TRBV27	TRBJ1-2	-	CASSPRQAYGYTF
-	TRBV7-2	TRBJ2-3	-	CASSPPPGWAVDTQYF
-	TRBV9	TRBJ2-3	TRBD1	CASSAGTATDTQYF
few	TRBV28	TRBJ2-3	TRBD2	CASIKGLAEVDTQYF
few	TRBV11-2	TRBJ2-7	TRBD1	CASSQASRQGGLGQYF
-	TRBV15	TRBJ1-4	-	CATSRDILTATNEKLFF
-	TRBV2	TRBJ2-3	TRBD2	CASRGGLAGTDTQYF
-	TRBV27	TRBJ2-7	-	CASSPSVGERPYEQYF
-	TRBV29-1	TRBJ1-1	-	CSVQVGNTEAFF
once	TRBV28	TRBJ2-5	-	CASSPGGGQETQYF
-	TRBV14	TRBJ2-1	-	CASSPRQQGWGEQFF
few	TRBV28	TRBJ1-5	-	CASSLSQGHQPQHF
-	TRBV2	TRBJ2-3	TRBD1	CAGSEQGADSPQYF
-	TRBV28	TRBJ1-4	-	CASSPPTGRGEKLFF
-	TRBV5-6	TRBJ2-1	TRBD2	CASSLESSGRAHEQFF
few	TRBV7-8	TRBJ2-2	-	CASSPGLFGTGELFF
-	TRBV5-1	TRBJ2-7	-	CASRSDNPYEQYF
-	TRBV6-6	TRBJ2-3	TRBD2	CASKLAGLTDTQYF